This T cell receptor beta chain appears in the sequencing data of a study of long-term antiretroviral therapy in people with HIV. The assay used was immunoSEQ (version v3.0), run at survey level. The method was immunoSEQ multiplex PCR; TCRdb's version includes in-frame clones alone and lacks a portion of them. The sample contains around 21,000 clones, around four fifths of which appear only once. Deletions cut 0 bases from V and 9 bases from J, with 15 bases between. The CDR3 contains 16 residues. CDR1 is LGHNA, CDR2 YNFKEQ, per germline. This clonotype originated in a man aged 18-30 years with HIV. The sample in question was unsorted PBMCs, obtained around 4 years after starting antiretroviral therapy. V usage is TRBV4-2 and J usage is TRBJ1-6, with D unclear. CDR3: CASSQEWIVRISPLHF. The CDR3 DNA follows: TGTGCCAGCAGCCAAGAATGGATAGTTCGGATTTCACCCCTCCACTTT.